This T cell receptor beta chain appears in the sequencing data of a study of cytomegalovirus exposure and HLA in healthy donors. Study context: From HLA-typed donors, an early data release held roughly 80 million unique TCRs. The study, taken as a whole, reports: The study designated fewer than 200 TCR beta chains cytomegalovirus-associated.

These donors, healthy bone marrow donors, were studied. The PCR ran on 60 Vbeta and 13 Jbeta primers. TCRdb's copy holds only in-frame clones and misses some; the assay was immunoSEQ multiplex PCR. The sample lists about 140,000 clones, 79% occurring once. In the case of this clone: Its specificity is unknown.

CDR1 and CDR2 from the germline V gene are SGHVS and FNYEAQ. The CDR3 is 16 residues long. V lost 0 bases and J lost 4, with 15 bases in between. The sequence was collected from a female donor in good health and CMV-seronegative. The V and J genes are TRBV7-6 and TRBJ2-5; D perhaps matches TRBD2 (7 bases). The sample consisted of PBMCs. CDR3 sequence (DNA): TGTGCCAGCAGCTTAGCACTCCAGGGGAGGGCAGAGACCCAGTACTTC. Translating it yields CASSLALQGRAETQYF.